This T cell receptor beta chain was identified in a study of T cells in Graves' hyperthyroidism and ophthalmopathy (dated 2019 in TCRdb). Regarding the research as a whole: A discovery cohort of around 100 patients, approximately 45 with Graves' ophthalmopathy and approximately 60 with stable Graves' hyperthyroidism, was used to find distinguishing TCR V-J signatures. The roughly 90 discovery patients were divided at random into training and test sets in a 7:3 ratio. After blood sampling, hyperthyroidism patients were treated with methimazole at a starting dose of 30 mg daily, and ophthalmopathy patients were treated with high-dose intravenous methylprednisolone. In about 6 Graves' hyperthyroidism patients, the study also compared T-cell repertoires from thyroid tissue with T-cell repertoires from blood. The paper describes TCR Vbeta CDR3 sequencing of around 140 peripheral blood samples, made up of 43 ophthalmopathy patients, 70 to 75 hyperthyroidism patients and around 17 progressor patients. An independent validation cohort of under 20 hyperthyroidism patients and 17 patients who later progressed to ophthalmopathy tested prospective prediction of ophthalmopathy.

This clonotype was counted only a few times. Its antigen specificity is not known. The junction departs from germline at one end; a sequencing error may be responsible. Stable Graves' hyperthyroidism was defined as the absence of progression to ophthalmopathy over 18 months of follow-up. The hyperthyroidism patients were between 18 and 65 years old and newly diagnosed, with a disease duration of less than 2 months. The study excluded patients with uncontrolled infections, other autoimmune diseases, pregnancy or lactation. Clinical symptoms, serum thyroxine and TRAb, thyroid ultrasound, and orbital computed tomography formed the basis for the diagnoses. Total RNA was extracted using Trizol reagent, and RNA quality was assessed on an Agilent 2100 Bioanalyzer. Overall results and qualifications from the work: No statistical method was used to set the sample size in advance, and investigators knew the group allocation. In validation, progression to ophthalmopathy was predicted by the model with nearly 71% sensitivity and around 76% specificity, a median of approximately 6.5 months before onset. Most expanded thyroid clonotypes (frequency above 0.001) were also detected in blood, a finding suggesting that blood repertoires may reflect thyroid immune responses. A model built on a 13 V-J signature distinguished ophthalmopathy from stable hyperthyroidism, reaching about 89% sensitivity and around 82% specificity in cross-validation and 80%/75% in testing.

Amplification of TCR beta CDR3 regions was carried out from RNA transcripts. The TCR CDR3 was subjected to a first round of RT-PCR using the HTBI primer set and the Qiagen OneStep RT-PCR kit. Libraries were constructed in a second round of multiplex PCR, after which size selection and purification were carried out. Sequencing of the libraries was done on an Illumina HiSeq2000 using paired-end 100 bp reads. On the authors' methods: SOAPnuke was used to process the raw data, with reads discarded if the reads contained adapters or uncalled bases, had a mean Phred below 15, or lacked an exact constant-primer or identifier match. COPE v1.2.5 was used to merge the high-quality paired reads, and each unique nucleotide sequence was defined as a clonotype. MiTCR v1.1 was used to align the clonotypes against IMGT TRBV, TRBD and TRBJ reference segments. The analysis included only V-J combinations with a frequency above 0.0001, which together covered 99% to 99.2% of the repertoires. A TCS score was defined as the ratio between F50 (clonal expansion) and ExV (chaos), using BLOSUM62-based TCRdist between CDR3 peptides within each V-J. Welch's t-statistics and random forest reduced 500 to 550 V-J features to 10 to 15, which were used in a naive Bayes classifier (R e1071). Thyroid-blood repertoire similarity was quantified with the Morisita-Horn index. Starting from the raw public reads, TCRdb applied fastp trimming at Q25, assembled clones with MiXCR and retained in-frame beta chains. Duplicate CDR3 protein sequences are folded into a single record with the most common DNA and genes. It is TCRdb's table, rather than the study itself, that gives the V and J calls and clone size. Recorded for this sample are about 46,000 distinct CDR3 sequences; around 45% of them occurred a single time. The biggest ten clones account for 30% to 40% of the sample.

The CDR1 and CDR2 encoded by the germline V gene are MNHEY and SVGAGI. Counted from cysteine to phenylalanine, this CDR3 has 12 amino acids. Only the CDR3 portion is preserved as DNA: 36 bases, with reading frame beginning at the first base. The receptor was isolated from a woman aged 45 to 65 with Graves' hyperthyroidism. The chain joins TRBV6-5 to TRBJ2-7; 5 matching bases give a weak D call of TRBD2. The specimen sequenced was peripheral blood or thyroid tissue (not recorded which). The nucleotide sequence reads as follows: TGTGCCAGCACCGGGAACGAGCTTAGGCAGTGCTTC. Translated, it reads CASTGNELRQCF.